The text below deals with one TCR beta chain. This clone was counted a single time. What antigen it recognizes has not been identified. No base quality values were provided; no much bigger clone lies one nucleotide off. Receptor libraries were prepared by the immunoSEQ multiplex PCR assay. DNA from the CD4+ T cells that had been cultured and isolated underwent TCR beta CDR3 sequencing. The source study handled its data this way. Non-productive TCR sequences were removed and reads were trimmed to the CDR3 region, keeping CDR3s of at least 7 amino acids. Antigen-specific clonotypes were identified using the MANAFEST web app by comparison of expansion in peptide wells against reference cultures. For clones to be considered positive, expansion at FDR<0.05 versus reference and all other wells, an odds ratio above 5, and a frequency above 0.1% in two replicate wells were required. A clonotype was defined as cross-reactive if the clonotype was significantly expanded both in SARS-CoV-2 spike wells and in at least one common cold coronavirus spike condition. Using the stringdist R package, CDR3 similarity was measured by Levenshtein distance, and unrooted trees were constructed with ape in R 3.6.1. The table was pulled from immuneACCESS by TCRdb, which kept in-frame rearrangements only. Such tables lose some clones; where checked, under half of the loss comes from unresolved V genes, and the rest has no known cause. Clonal size and the V and J genes are those of that table, whereas D and trimming came from the DNA. Recorded for this sample are about 71,000 clones; approximately 80% of them occurred a single time. The ten largest account for 2% to 3% of the sample.

After 10 to 11 days of culture, CD4+ T cells were isolated with the EasySep CD4+ T cell isolation kit. Each participant received two doses of an mRNA SARS-CoV-2 vaccine, either BNT162b2 or mRNA-1273. Healthy vaccine recipients had no prior SARS-CoV-2 infection, confirmed by negative nucleocapsid antibodies before and after vaccination. On days 3 and 7, half of the culture medium was replaced with fresh IL-2-containing medium. Each peptide stimulation condition was cultured in triplicate wells unless otherwise noted. Using Ficoll-Paque Plus gradient centrifugation, PBMC were separated from whole blood and then either used fresh or cryopreserved at -140C. The QIAamp micro DNA kit was used to extract genomic DNA from the cultured CD4+ T cells. This sample was included in a study of vaccination effects on CD4 cells after COVID-19 (dated by TCRdb to between 2021 and 2024). A note on the overall study: The ViraFEST assay stimulated PBMC with viral peptide pools and then used TCR sequencing to identify antigen-specific CD4+ T cell clonotypes by expansion. A total of 10 COVID-19 convalescent patients and a handful of SARS-CoV-2-naive healthy vaccine recipients were included in the full study. SARS-CoV-2 spike-specific CD4+ TCR repertoires from before and after mRNA vaccination were compared in COVID-19 convalescent patients and in infection-naive vaccine recipients. The Oncomine TCR Beta short-read assay on an Illumina iSeq 100 was used to sequence cultures from other donors in the study. Across the study, the median time from the second dose to post-vaccine sampling was 72 days (range 14 to 241). Approximately 2 million PBMC per well were cultured in IMDM with about 5.4% human AB serum, roughly 10 IU/ml IL-2 and gentamicin, plus 10 ug/ml peptides.

The CDR3 starts with the cysteine, ends with the phenylalanine, and has 16 residues. Only CDR3 DNA is held: 48 bases, read in frame from base 1. According to the germline V gene (reference sequence), CDR1 reads LNHDA and CDR2 reads SQIVND. Trimming at the junction amounts to 1 base on V and 1 base on J, and the germline ends lie 13 bases apart. Broad study findings and their caveats: Only a small number of convalescent patients were included, and no early post-infection timepoints were available, which limited the study. Clones induced by infection and clones induced by vaccination both contracted markedly at late timepoints after vaccination, which fits with T cell responses waning over time. Among healthy vaccine recipients, nearly all vaccine-induced clones were SARS-CoV-2 mono-reactive, and just 1 of 255 was cross-reactive with common cold coronaviruses.

The sequence came from a human donor who received a COVID-19 vaccine. The sample consisted of CD4+ T cells from PBMCs cultured without peptide, taken after COVID-19 vaccination. The chain links TRBV19 with TRBJ1-1; TRBD1 is perhaps the D gene, given 6 matching bases. The CDR3 is CASSIGQALPNTEAFF. The nucleotides are TGTGCCAGTAGTATAGGACAGGCCCTCCCGAACACTGAAGCTTTCTTT.